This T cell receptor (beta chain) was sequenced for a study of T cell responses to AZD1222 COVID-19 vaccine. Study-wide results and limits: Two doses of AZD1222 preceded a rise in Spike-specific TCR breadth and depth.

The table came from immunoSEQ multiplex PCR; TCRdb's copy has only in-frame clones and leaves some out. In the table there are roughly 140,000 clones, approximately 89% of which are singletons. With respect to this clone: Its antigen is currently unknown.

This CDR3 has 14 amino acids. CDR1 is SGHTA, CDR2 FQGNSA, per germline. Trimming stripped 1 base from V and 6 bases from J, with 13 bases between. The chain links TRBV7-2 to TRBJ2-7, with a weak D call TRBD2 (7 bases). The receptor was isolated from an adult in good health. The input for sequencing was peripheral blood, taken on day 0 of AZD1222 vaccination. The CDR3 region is CASSLDGGLSEQYF. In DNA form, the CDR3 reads TGTGCCAGCAGCTTAGACGGGGGGCTAAGCGAGCAGTACTTC.